The 9 T cell receptor beta chains below were found in one sample sequenced in a study of regulatory T cells in long-lasting Graves disease. The time point is: newly diagnosed GD, antithyroid drugs for less than 3 months. Researchers made the TCR library from RNA that was extracted from PBMCs. Researchers made TCR beta libraries by using iRepertoire HTBI primers and running Arm-PCR on CDR3 regions. TCRdb reanalysed the multiplex PCR reads using MiXCR and keeps one entry per CDR3 protein. The sample lists a few hundred thousand distinct CDR3 sequences, about a sixth occurring once. This same sample was also part of a study on T cells in Graves' hyperthyroidism and ophthalmopathy.

Sample: peripheral blood mononuclear cells (PBMCs), taken at new diagnosis, from a patient treated with antithyroid drugs. These receptors were collected from a woman younger than 35 with Graves disease.

A single count supports this clonotype. A much bigger clone sits one base away, suggesting this may be a read error. The chain is built from TRBV12-3 or TRBV12-4 and TRBJ2-7; 7 nucleotides line up with TRBD2. With 5 bases clipped from V and 6 bases from J, the junction kept 10 bases outside the gene matches. This CDR3 region has 14 residues. The CDR3 sequence is CASSPGLEGLEQYF. For the CDR3, the DNA is TGTGCCAGCAGTCCCGGACTAGAGGGCCTCGAGCAGTACTTC.

This clonotype has only a few counts. The chain has TRBV29-1 and TRBJ2-1; a weak D match, TRBD2 (6 bases). There are 15 residues in the CDR3. In germline, CDR1 is SQVTM, CDR2 ANQGSEA. V shed 6 bases and J shed 0 bases, with 15 bases lying between them. The CDR3 nucleotides read TGCAGCGTATCCGGGACTGAGAGCTCCTACAATGAGCAGTTCTTC. This sequence encodes CSVSGTESSYNEQFF.

This clonotype was observed a handful of times. The V and J genes are TRBV4-3 and TRBJ1-6, with D possibly TRBD1 on 6 matching bases. CDR3 length: 14 amino acids. Germline-derived CDR1 and CDR2 are LGHNA and YSLEER. V gave up 0 bases and J gave up 10 bases, with 10 bases separating them. The CDR3 region is CASSQDRGKSPLHF. The DNA for the CDR3 is TGCGCCAGCAGCCAAGACAGGGGTAAATCACCCCTCCACTTT.

V usage is TRBV28 and J usage is TRBJ2-5; D perhaps matches TRBD2 (5 bases). Trimming removed 6 bases from V and 2 bases from J, with 13 bases in between. Germline assignment: CDR1 MDHEN and CDR2 SYDVKM. The CDR3 is 14 residues long. The CDR3 loop reads CASRLALVQETQYF. CDR3 sequence (DNA): TGTGCCAGCAGGTTAGCGTTGGTTCAAGAGACCCAGTACTTC.

There are many counts of this clonotype. This rearrangement joins TRBV6-2 or TRBV6-3 to TRBJ2-1; D is unclear. Trimming pared 1 base from V and 5 bases from J, leaving 6 bases between. There are 13 residues in the CDR3. Germline CDR1 is MNHEY and CDR2 is SVGEGT. The DNA for the CDR3 is TGTGCCAGCAGTTACTACAACGACAATGAGCAGTTCTTC. This translates into CASSYYNDNEQFF.

This clonotype has a count of ten or more. The chain carries TRBV11-2 and TRBJ2-3; 13 positions match TRBD2. The germline V gene has CDR1 SGHAT and CDR2 FQNNGV. The CDR3 has 15 residues. J gave up 7 bases and V 5 bases, and 6 bases lay outside the gene matches. The CDR3 DNA is TGTGCCAGCAGCCAAGGGACTAGCGGGATCTATACGCAGTATTTT. The encoded protein is CASSQGTSGIYTQYF.

This clonotype showed up many times. V and J are TRBV18 and TRBJ2-7; 10 nucleotides align to TRBD1. Germline V gene sequence: CDR1 KGHSH, CDR2 LQKENI. The trim removed 3 bases at V and 5 bases at J, leaving 4 bases unmatched. The CDR3 totals 14 residues. The CDR3: CASSPGQGNHEQYF. The CDR3 coding sequence is TGTGCCAGCTCACCGGGACAGGGGAACCACGAGCAGTACTTC.

In its sample, this clonotype was seen a few times. The chain joins TRBV20-1 to TRBJ2-7, with TRBD2 matching over 7 bases. Germline lookup yields CDR1 DFQATT and CDR2 SNEGSKA (reference sequence). The CDR3 sequence is 13 residues long. The junction had 6 bases not matched to a gene; V was cut back by 5 bases and J by 2 bases. The CDR3 coding sequence is TGCAGTGCTCTAGCGGAGCTGACCTACGAGCAGTACTTC. It translates to CSALAELTYEQYF.

The V and J genes are TRBV28 and TRBJ2-1; D possibly uses TRBD1 or TRBD2 (5 bases each). Trimming removed 5 bases from V and 13 bases from J, with 15 bases in between. This CDR3 comprises 12 residues. Germline values: CDR1 MDHEN, CDR2 SYDVKM. The CDR3 is CASSAPMGTQFF. The CDR3 DNA sequence: TGTGCCAGCAGTGCTCCTATGGGGACCCAGTTCTTC.